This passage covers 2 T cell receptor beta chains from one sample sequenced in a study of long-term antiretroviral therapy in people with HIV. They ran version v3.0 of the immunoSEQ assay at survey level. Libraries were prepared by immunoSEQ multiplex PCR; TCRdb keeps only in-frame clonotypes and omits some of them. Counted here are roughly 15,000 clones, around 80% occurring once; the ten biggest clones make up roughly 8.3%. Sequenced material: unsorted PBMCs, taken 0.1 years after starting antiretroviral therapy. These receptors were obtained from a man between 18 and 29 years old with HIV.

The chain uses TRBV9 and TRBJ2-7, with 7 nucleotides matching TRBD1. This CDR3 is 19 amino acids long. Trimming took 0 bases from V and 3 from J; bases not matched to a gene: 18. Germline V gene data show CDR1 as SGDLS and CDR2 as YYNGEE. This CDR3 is CASSVGVMDSLGDSYEQYF. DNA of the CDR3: TGTGCCAGCAGCGTAGGAGTGATGGATTCGTTAGGGGACAGCTACGAGCAGTACTTC.

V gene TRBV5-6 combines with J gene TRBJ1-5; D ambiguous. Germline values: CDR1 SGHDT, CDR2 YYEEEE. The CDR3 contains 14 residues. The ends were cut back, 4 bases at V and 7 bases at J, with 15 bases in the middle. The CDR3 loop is CASSLNGRSQPQHF. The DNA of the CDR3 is TGTGCCAGCAGCCTAAACGGAAGGTCCCAGCCCCAGCATTTT.